This TCR beta chain emerged from a study of OX40 agonist ivuxolimab in advanced cancers. Trimming took off 4 bases at V and 0 bases at J, with 12 bases between the two ends. Per germline, CDR1 MGHRA and CDR2 YSYEKL. The CDR3 totals 15 residues. TCRdb keeps only in-frame clones here, not all; method: immunoSEQ multiplex PCR. The sample consists of 25,000 to 35,000 clones, 86% of them appearing once. The source of this sequence is an adult with an advanced solid tumor such as melanoma, head and neck, liver or kidney cancer. The genes are TRBV4-1 and TRBJ1-2, with D possibly being TRBD1 (6 bases). The specimen comprised CD4+ or CD8+ T cells sorted from blood, sampled in a trial of the OX40 agonist ivuxolimab. The CDR3 here is CASSRISGANYGYTF. The CDR3 coding sequence is TGCGCCAGCAGCCGGATCTCAGGGGCTAACTATGGCTACACCTTC.